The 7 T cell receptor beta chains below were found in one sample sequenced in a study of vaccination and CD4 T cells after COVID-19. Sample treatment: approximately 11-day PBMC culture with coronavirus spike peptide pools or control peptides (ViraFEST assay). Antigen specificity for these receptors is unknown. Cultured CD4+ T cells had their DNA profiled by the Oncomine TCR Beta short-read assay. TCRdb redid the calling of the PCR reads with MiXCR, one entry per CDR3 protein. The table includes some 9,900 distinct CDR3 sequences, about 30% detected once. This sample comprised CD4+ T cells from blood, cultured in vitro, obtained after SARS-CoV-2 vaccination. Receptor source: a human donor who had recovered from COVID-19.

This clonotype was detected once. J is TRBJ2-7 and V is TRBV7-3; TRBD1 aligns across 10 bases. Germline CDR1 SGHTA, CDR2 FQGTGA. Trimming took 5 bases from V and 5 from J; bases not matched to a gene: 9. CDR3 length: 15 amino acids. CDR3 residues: CASSPGGTGDHEQYF. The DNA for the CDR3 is TGTGCCAGCAGCCCAGGGGGGACAGGGGACCACGAGCAGTACTTC. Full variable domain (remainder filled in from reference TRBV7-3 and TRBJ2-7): GAGVSQTPSNKVTEKGKYVELRCDPISGHTALYWYRQSLGQGPEFLIYFQGTGAADDSGLPNDRFFAVRPEGSVSTLKIQRTERGDSAVYLCASSPGGTGDHEQYFGPGTRLTVT.

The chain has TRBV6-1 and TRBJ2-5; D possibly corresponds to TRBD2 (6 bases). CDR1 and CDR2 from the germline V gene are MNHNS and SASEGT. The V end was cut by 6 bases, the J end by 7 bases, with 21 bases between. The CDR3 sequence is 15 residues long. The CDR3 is CASRTGTPGVRTQYF. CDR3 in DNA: TGTGCCAGCAGGACCGGGACTCCCGGAGTTCGGACCCAGTACTTC.

For the CDR3, the DNA is TGTGCCAGCACTCAGGGAGGACAGGGACTCAAACTGTTTTTT. Protein sequence: CASTQGGQGLKLFF. J is TRBJ1-4 and V is TRBV28; 8 positions match TRBD1. The germline V gene has CDR1 MDHEN and CDR2 SYDVKM. Unmatched junction bases numbered 12, after V lost 7 bases and J lost 11 bases. This CDR3 spans 14 amino acids.

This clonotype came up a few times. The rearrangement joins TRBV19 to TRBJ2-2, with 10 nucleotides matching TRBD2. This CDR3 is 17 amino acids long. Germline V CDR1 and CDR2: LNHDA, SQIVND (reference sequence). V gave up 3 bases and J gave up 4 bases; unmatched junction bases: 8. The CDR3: CASSIPAGGRLTGELFF. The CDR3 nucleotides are TGTGCCAGTAGTATCCCAGCGGGAGGGCGGCTCACCGGGGAGCTGTTTTTT. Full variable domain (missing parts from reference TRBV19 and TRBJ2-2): DGGITQSPKYLFRKEGQNVTLSCEQNLNHDAMYWYRQDPGQGLRLIYYSQIVNDFQKGDIAEGYSVSREKKESFPLTVTSAQKNPTAFYLCASSIPAGGRLTGELFFGEGSRLTVL.

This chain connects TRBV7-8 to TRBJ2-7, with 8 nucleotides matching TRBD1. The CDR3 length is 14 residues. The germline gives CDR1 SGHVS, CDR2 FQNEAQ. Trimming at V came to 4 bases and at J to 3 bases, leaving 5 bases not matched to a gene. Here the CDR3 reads CASSSRTGFYEQYF. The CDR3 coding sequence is TGTGCCAGCAGCTCGCGGACAGGGTTCTACGAGCAGTACTTC. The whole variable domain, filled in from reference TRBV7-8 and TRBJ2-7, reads GAGVSQSPRYKVAKRGQDVALRCDPISGHVSLFWYQQALGQGPEFLTYFQNEAQLDKSGLPSDRFFAERPEGSVSTLKIQRTQQEDSAVYLCASSSRTGFYEQYFGPGTRLTVT.

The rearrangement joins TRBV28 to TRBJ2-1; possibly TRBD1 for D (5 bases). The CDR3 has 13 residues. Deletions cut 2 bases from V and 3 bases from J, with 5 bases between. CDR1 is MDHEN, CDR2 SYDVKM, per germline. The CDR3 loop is CASSLDSYNEQFF. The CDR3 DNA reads TGTGCCAGCAGTTTAGACAGCTACAATGAGCAGTTCTTC.

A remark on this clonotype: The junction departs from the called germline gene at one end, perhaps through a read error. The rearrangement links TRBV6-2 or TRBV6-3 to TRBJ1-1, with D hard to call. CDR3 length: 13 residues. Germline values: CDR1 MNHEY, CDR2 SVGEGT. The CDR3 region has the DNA TGTGCCAGCAGCTACTCGATACTCACTGAAGCTTTCTTT. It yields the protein CASSYSILTEAFF.